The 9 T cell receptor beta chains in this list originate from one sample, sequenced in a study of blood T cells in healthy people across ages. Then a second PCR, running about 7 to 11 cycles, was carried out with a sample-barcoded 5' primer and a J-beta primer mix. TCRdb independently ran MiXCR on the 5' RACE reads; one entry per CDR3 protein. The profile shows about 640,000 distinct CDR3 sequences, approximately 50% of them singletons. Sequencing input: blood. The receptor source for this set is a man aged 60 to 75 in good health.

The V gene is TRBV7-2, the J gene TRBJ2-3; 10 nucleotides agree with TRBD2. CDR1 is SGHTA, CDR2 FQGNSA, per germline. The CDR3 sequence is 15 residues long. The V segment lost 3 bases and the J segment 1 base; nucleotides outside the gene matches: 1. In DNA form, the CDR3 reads TGTGCCAGCAGCTTTACTAGCGGGGGCACAGATACGCAGTATTTT. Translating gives CASSFTSGGTDTQYF.

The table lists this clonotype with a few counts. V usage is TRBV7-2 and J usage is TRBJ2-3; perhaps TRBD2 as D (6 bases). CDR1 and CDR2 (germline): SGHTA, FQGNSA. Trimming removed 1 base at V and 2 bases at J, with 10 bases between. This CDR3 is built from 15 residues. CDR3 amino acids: CASSLERGNTDTQYF. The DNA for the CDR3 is TGTGCCAGCAGCTTAGAACGGGGGAACACAGATACGCAGTATTTT.

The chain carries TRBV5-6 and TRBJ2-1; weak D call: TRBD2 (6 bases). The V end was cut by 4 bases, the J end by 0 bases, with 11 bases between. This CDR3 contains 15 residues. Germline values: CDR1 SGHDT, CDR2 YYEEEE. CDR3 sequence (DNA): TGTGCCAGCAGCGCTCTTAGCGGCTCCTACAATGAGCAGTTCTTC. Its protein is CASSALSGSYNEQFF.

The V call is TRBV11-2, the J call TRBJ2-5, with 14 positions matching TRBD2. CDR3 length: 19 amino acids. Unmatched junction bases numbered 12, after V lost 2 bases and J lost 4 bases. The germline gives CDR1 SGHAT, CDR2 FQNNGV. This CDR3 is CASSLRPLTSGGAGETQYF. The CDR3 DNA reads TGTGCCAGCAGCTTACGCCCCCTGACTAGCGGGGGGGCAGGAGAGACCCAGTACTTC. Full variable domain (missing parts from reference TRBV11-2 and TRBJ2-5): EAGVAQSPRYKIIEKRQSVAFWCNPISGHATLYWYQQILGQGPKLLIQFQNNGVVDDSQLPKDRFSAERLKGVDSTLKIQPAKLEDSAVYLCASSLRPLTSGGAGETQYFGPGTRLLVL.

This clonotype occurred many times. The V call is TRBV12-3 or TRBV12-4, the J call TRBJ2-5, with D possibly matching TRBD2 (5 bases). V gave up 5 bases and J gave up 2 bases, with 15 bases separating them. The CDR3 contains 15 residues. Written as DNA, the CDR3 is TGTGCCAGCAGTCTTAACGACTGGAGGCAAGAGACCCAGTACTTC. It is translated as CASSLNDWRQETQYF.

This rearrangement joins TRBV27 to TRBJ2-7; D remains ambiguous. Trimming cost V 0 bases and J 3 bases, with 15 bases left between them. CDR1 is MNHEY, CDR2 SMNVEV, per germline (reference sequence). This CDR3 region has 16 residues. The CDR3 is CASSLSPEFGLYEQYF. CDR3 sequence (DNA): TGTGCCAGCAGTTTATCTCCGGAGTTCGGCCTCTACGAGCAGTACTTC.

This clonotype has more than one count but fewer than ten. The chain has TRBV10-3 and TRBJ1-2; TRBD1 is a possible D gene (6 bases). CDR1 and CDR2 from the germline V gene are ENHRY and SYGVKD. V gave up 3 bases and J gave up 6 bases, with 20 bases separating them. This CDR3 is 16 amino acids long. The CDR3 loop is CAISDPTGPGGDGYTF. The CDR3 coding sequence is TGTGCCATCAGTGACCCAACAGGGCCCGGAGGAGATGGCTACACCTTC.

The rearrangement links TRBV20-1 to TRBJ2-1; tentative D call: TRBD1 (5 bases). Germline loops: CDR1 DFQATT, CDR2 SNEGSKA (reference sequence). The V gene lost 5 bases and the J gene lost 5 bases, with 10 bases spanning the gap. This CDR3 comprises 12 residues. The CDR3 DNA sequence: TGCAGTGCTTGTGACAGAGACAATGAGCAGTTCTTC. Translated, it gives CSACDRDNEQFF.

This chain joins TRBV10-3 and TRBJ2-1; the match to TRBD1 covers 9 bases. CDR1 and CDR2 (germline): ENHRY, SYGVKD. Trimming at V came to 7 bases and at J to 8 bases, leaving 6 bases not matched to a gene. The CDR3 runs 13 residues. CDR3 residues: CAIKAGQGDEQFF. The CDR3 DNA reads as TGTGCCATCAAGGCGGGACAGGGCGATGAGCAGTTCTTC.